This TCR beta chain is from a study of Ad26.COV2.S vaccination and SARS-CoV-2 variants. Study context: The Ad26.COV2.S arm of the COV1001 trial was where the donor was placed. Ad26.COV2.S given intramuscularly, once or twice 56 days apart.

This CDR3 contains 13 residues. V lost 2 bases, J lost 14 bases, and 4 bases stayed unmatched. Measured with immunoSEQ multiplex PCR; TCRdb has only the in-frame clones, and not every one. This sample has hundreds of thousands of clones, with around 92% found just once. Documented treatment: around 19 received Ad26.COV2.S at low or high dose, single or two shots; a few received placebo; per-sample allocation not given. Sample collection was performed on day 63 after the first vaccine or placebo injection. Donation was by an adult aged 18-55 years who was in Boston. Study results and limitations: Spike-specific TCR breadth was greater after Ad26.COV2.S than placebo.

Of note for this clone: Its antigen is undetermined.

The source of this sequence is a person between 18 and 59 years old who received the Ad26.COV2.S COVID-19 vaccine or a placebo. The material was peripheral blood, obtained in a trial of Ad26.COV2.S vaccine versus placebo. V gene TRBV12-3 or TRBV12-4 combines with J gene TRBJ1-6; 9 bases match TRBD1. The CDR3 DNA follows: TGTGCCAGCAGTTTAACAGGGGGCTTGGCCCTCCACTTT. Residues: CASSLTGGLALHF.